The present TCR beta chain was sequenced within a study of blood T cell repertoires in COVID-19. The CDR3 contains 15 residues. J gave up 0 bases and V 5 bases, and 6 bases lay outside the gene matches. CDR1 is SGHVS and CDR2 is FQNEAQ in the germline V gene. Profiling relied on immunoSEQ multiplex PCR, and the TCRdb table lists in-frame clones only, not all of them. Of around 180,000 clones listed, 70% to 90% are singletons. The sample comprised peripheral blood. This clonotype was obtained from a man between 60 and 75 years old with acute or convalescent COVID-19. The gene calls are TRBV7-8 and TRBJ1-2; 7 nucleotides agree with TRBD1. CDR3: CASSARDSTNYGYTF. DNA of the CDR3: TGTGCCAGCAGCGCCCGGGACAGCACTAACTATGGCTACACCTTC.